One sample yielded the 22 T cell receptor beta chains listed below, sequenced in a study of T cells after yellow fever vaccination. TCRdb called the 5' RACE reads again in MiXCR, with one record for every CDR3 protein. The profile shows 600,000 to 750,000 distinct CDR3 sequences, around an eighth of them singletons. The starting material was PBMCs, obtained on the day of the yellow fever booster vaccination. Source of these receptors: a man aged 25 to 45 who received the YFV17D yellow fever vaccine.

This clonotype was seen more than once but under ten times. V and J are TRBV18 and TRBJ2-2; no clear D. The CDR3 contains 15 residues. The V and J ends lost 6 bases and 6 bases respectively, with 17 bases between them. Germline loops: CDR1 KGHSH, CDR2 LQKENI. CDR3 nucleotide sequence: TGTGCCAGCTCGCTTTCCAAAGGGCCGGCCGGGGAGCTGTTTTTT. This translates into CASSLSKGPAGELFF.

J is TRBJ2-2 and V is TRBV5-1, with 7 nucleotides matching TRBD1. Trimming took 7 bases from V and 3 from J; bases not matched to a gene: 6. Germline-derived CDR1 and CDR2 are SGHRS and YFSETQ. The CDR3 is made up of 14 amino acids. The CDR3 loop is CASFPGQHTGELFF. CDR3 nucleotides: TGCGCCAGCTTTCCGGGACAGCACACCGGGGAGCTGTTTTTT.

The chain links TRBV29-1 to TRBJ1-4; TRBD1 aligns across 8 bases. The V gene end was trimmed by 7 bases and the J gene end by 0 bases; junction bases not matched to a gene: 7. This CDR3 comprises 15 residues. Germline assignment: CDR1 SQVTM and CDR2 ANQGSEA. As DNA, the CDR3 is TGCAGCGCCGGGACAGGCGGTGCAACTAATGAAAAACTGTTTTTT. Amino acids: CSAGTGGATNEKLFF.

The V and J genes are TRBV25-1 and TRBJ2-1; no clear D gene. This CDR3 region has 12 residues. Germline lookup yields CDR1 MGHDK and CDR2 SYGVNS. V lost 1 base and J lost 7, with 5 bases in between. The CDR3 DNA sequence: TGTGCCAGCAGTGAATGGAGAAATGAGCAGTTCTTC. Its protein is CASSEWRNEQFF.

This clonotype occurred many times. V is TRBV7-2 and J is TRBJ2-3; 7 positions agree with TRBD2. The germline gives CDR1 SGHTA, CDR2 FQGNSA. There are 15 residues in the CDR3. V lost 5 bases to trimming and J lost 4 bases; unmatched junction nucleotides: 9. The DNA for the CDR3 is TGTGCCAGCAGCCCTAGGTGGCTAGCGGCAGATACGCAGTATTTT. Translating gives CASSPRWLAADTQYF.

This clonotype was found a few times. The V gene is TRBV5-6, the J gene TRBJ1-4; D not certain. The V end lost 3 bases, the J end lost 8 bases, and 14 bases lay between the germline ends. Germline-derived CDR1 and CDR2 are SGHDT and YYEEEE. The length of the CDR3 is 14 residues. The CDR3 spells CASSWGSETEKLFF. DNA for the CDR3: TGTGCCAGCAGCTGGGGTAGTGAGACCGAAAAACTGTTTTTT. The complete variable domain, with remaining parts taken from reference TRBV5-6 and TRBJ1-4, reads DAGVTQSPTHLIKTRGQQVTLRCSPKSGHDTVSWYQQALGQGPQFIFQYYEEEERQRGNFPDRFSGHQFPNYSSELNVNALLLGDSALYLCASSWGSETEKLFFGSGTQLSVL.

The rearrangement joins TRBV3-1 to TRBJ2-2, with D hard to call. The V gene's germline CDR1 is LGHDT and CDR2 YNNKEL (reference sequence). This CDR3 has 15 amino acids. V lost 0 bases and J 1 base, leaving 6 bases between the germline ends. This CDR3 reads CASSQDWRNTGELFF. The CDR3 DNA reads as TGTGCCAGCAGCCAAGATTGGCGGAACACCGGGGAGCTGTTTTTT.

The CDR3, as DNA: TGTGCCAGCAGTTACCTGGGGCTAGCGGGCTCCTACAATGAGCAGTTCTTC. Translating gives CASSYLGLAGSYNEQFF. The rearrangement uses TRBV6-2 or TRBV6-3 and TRBJ2-1, with TRBD2 matching over 8 bases. This CDR3 contains 17 residues. Trimming took 2 bases from V and 0 from J; bases not matched to a gene: 6. The V gene's germline CDR1 is MNHEY and CDR2 SVGEGT.

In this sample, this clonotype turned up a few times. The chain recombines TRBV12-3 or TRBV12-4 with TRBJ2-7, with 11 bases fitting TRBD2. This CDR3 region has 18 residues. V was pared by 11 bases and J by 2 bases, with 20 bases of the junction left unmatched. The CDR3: CAFSFTPPATSGAYEQYF. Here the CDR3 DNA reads TGTGCCTTCAGTTTTACCCCTCCCGCGACTAGCGGGGCCTACGAGCAGTACTTC.

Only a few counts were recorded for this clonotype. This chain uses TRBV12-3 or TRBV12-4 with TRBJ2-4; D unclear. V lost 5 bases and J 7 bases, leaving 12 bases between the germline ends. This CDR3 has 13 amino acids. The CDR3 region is CASSRALGNIQYF. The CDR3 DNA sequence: TGTGCCAGCAGTCGGGCGCTGGGGAACATTCAGTACTTC.

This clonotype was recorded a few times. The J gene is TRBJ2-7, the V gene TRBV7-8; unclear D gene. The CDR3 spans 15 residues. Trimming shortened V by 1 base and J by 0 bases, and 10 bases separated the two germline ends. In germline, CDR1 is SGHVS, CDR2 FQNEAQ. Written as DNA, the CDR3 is TGTGCCAGCAGCTTAGATGAGCTACGCTCCTACGAGCAGTACTTC. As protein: CASSLDELRSYEQYF.

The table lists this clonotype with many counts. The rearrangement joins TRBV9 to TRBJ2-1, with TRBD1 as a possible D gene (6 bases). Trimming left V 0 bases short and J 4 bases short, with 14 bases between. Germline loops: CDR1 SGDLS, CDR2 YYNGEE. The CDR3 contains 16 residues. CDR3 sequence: CASSVGLGARYNEQFF. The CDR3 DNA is TGTGCCAGCAGCGTAGGCCTGGGGGCGCGATACAATGAGCAGTTCTTC.

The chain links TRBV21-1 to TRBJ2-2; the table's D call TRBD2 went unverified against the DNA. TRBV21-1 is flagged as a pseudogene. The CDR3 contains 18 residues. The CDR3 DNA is TGTGCCAGCAGCAAATTTTTGAGGACTAGCGGGCACACCGGGGAGCTGTTTTTT. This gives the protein CASSKFLRTSGHTGELFF.

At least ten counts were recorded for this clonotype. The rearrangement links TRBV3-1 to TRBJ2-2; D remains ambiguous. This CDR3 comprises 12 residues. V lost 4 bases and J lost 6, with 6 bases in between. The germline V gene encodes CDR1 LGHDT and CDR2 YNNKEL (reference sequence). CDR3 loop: CASSLIPGELFF. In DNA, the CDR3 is TGTGCCAGCAGCCTCATTCCCGGGGAGCTGTTTTTT.

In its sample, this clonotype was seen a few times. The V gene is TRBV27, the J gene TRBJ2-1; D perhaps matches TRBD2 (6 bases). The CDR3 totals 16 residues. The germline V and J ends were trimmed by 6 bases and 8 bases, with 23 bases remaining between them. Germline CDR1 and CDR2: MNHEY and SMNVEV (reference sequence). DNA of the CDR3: TGTGCCAGCAGAGGAATTAGCGGTGAGGTCATTTATGAGCAGTTCTTC. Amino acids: CASRGISGEVIYEQFF.

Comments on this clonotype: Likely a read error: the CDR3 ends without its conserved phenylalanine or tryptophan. CDR3 region: CASRLGTGAKNIQYL. As DNA, the CDR3 is TGCGCCAGCAGGTTGGGGACAGGGGCCAAAAACATTCAGTACCTC. The chain uses TRBV5-1 and TRBJ2-4; 9 bases align to TRBD1. From germline, CDR1 is SGHRS and CDR2 YFSETQ. The CDR3 runs 15 residues.

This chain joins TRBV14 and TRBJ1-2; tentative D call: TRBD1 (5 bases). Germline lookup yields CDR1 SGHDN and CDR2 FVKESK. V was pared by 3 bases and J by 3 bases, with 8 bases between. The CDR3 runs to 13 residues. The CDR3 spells CASSHQGHYGYTF. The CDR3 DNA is TGTGCCAGCAGCCACCAGGGTCACTATGGCTACACCTTC.

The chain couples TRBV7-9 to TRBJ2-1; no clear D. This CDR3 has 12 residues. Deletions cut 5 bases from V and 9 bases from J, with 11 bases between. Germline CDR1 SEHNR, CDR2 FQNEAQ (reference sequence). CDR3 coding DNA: TGTGCCAGCAGCCCCCGGTTTGGTGAGCAGTTCTTC. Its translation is CASSPRFGEQFF. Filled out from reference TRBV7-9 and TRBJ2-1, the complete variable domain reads DTGVSQNPRHKITKRGQNVTFRCDPISEHNRLYWYRQTLGQGPEFLTYFQNEAQLEKSRLLSDRFSAERPKGSFSTLEIQRTEQGDSAMYLCASSPRFGEQFFGPGTRLTVL.

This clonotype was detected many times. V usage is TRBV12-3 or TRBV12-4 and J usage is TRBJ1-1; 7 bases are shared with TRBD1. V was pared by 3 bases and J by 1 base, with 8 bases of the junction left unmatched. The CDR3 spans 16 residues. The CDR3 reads CASSFRLRDRNTEAFF. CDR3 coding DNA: TGTGCCAGCAGTTTCCGACTACGGGACAGGAACACTGAAGCTTTCTTT.

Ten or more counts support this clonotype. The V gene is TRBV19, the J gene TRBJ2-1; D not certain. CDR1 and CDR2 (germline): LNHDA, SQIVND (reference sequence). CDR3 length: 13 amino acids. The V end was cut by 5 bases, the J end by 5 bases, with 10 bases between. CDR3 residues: CASSLRGDNEQFF. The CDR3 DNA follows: TGTGCCAGTAGTCTACGCGGTGACAATGAGCAGTTCTTC.

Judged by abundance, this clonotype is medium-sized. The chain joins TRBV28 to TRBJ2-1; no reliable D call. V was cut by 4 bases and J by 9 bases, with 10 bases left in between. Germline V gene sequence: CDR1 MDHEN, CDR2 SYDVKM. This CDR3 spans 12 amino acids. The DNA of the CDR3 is TGTGCCAGCAGTTCGGCGTTACTTGAGCAGTTCTTC. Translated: CASSSALLEQFF.

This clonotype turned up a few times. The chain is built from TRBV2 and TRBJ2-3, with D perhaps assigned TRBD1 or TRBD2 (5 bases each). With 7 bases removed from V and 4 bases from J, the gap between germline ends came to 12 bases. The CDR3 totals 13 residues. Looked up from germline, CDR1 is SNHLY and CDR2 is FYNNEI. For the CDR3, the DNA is TGTGCCAGCATGAGGGGCGGCCCAGATACGCAGTATTTT. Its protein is CASMRGGPDTQYF.